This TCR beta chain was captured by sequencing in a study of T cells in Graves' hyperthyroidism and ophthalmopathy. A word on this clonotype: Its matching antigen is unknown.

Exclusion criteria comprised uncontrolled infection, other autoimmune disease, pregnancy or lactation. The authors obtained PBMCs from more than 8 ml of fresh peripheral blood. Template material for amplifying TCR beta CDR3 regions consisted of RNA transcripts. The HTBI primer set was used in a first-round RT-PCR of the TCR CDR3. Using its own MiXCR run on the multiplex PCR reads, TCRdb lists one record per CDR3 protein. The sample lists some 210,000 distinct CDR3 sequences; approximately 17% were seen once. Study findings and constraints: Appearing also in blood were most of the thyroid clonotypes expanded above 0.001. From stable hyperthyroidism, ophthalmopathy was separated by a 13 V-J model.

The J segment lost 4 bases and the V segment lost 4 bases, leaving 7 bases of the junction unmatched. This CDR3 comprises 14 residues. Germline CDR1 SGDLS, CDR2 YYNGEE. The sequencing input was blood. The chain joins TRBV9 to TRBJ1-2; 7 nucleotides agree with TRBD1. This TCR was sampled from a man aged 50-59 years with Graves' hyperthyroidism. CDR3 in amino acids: CASSPGTAFYGYTF. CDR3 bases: TGTGCCAGCAGCCCCGGGACAGCATTCTATGGCTACACCTTC.